The 7 T cell receptor beta chains presented below share a single source sample, sequenced in a study of identical twins. TCRdb independently ran MiXCR on the 5' RACE reads; one entry per CDR3 protein. The table shows hundreds of thousands of distinct CDR3 sequences, with 5.5% to 6.5% occurring only once. Sequencing was performed on naive T cells sorted from blood. The source is a man younger than 30 in good health.

The J gene is TRBJ2-3, the V gene TRBV20-1; D call uncertain. The CDR3 sequence is 14 residues long. V was clipped by 0 bases and J by 2 bases, with 9 bases between them. Germline-derived CDR1 and CDR2 are DFQATT and SNEGSKA (reference sequence). The CDR3: CSARDTRNTDTQYF. The CDR3 DNA reads as TGCAGTGCTAGAGATACCAGAAACACAGATACGCAGTATTTT.

This clonotype was counted many times. The rearrangement links TRBV3-1 to TRBJ2-2; unclear D gene. The CDR3 loop spans 14 amino acids. Between the trimmed V and J ends, which lost 1 base and 0 bases, there was a span of 3 bases. In germline, CDR1 is LGHDT, CDR2 YNNKEL (reference sequence). Here the CDR3 DNA reads TGTGCCAGCAGCCAAGTTTCGAACACCGGGGAGCTGTTTTTT. It yields the protein CASSQVSNTGELFF.

This clonotype turned up a few times. For the CDR3, the DNA is TGCAGTGCTACCCATATGGGGGTACATCAGCCCCAGCATTTT. Protein sequence: CSATHMGVHQPQHF. The chain couples TRBV20-1 to TRBJ1-5, with D perhaps TRBD1 (5 bases). The ends were cut back, 4 bases at V and 5 bases at J, with 15 bases in the middle. CDR3 length: 14 residues. Germline V CDR1 and CDR2: DFQATT, SNEGSKA (reference sequence).

This clonotype was detected a few times. For the CDR3, the DNA is TGCGCCAGCACTAGCGGGAGGGCCTTCAATGAGCAGTTCTTC. Its protein is CASTSGRAFNEQFF. This rearrangement joins TRBV5-1 to TRBJ2-1, with 12 nucleotides matching TRBD2. There are 14 residues in the CDR3. Trimming took 6 bases from V and 6 from J; bases not matched to a gene: 4. Germline CDR1 is SGHRS and CDR2 is YFSETQ.

The rearrangement joins TRBV7-2 to TRBJ1-6; D is ambiguous. V lost 2 bases, J lost 10 bases, and 6 bases lay in between. Germline values: CDR1 SGHTA, CDR2 FQGNSA. CDR3 size: 12 residues. In nucleotides, the CDR3 is TGTGCCAGCAGCTTATCCCCCTCACCCCTCCACTTT. Translation gives CASSLSPSPLHF.

This clonotype was seen ten or more times. The chain employs TRBV29-1 and TRBJ1-1, with D unresolved. V gave up 4 bases and J gave up 0 bases, with 3 bases separating them. The CDR3 has 11 residues. Per the germline V gene, CDR1 is SQVTM and CDR2 is ANQGSEA. In DNA form, the CDR3 reads TGCAGCGTTGTGGTGAACACTGAAGCTTTCTTT. Translation: CSVVVNTEAFF.

The chain employs TRBV20-1 and TRBJ2-5, with TRBD1 as a possible D gene (6 bases). Trimming removed 6 bases at V and 5 bases at J, with 13 bases between. Germline V lookup: CDR1 DFQATT, CDR2 SNEGSKA (reference sequence). The CDR3 consists of 12 residues. CDR3 DNA sequence: TGCAGTGCAACACAGGGATGGGAGACCCAGTACTTC. It translates to CSATQGWETQYF.